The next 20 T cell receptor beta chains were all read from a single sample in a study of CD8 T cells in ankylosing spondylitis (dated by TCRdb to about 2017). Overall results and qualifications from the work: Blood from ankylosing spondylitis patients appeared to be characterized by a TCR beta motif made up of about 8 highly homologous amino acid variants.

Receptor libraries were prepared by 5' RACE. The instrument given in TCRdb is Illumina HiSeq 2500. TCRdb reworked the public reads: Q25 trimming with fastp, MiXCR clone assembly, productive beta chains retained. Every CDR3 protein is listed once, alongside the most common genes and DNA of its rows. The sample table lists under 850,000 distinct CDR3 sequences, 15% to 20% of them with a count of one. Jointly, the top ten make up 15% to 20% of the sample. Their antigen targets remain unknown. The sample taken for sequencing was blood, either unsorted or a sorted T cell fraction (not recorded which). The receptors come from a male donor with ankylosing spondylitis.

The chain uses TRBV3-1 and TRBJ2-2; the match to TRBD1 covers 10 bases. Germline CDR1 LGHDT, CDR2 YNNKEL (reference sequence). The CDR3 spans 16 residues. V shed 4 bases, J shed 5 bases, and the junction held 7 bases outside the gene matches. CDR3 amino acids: CASSPGQGRGTGELFF. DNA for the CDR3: TGTGCCAGCAGCCCGGGACAGGGGCGAGGAACCGGGGAGCTGTTTTTT.

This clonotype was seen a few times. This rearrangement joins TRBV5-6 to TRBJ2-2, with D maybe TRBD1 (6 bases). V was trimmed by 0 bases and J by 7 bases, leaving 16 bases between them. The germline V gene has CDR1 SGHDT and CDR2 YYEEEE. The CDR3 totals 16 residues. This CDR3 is CASSLVGTTKGGELFF. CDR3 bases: TGTGCCAGCAGCTTGGTGGGGACAACTAAGGGCGGGGAGCTGTTTTTT.

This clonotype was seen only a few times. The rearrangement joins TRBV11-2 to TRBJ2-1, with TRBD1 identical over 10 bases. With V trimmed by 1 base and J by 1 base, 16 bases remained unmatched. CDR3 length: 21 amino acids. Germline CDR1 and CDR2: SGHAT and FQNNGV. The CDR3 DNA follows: TGTGCCAGCAGCTTAGTTCCCTTCTCGTCCCGGGACAGGGGATCCTACAATGAGCAGTTCTTC. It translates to CASSLVPFSSRDRGSYNEQFF.

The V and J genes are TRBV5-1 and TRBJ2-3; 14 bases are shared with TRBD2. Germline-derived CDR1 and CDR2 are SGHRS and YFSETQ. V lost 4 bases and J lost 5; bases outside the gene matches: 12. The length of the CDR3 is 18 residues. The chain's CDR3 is CASSPGLAGGLGGDTQYF. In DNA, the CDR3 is TGCGCCAGCAGCCCCGGACTAGCGGGAGGATTAGGGGGAGATACGCAGTATTTT.

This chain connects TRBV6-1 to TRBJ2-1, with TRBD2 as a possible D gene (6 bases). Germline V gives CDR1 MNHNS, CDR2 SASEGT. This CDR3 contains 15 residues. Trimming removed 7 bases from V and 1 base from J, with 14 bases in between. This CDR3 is CASIGGRLSYNEQFF. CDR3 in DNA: TGTGCCAGCATTGGGGGGAGGCTTTCCTACAATGAGCAGTTCTTC.

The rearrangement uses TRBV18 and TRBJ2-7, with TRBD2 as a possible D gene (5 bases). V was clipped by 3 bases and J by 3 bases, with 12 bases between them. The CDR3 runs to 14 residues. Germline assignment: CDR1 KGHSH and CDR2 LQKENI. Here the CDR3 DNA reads TGTGCCAGCTCACCGGGGAGAGGGTTCTACGAGCAGTACTTC. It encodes CASSPGRGFYEQYF.

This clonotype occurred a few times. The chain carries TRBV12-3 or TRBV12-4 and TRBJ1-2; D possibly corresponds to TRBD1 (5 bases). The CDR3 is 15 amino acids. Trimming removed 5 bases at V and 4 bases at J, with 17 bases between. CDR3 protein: CASSPNLDNFYGYTF. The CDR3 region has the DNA TGTGCCAGCAGTCCCAACCTGGACAACTTCTATGGCTACACCTTC.

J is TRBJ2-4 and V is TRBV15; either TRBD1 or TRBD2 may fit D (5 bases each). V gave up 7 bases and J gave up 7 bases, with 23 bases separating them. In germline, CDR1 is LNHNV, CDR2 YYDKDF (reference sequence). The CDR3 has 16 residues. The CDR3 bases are TGTGCCACCATCGGGATGGTAGGGGACGTAGGGAACATTCAGTACTTC. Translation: CATIGMVGDVGNIQYF.

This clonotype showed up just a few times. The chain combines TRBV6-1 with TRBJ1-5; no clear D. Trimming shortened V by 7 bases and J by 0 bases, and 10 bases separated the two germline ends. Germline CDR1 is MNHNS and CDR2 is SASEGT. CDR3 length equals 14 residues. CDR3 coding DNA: TGTGCCAGCACCCCCCCTTATAGCAATCAGCCCCAGCATTTT. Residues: CASTPPYSNQPQHF.

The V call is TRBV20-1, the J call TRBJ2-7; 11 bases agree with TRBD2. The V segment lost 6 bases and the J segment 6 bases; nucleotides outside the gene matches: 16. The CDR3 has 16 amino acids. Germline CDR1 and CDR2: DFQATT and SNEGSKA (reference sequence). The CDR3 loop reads CSAPGSGTSGSGEQYF. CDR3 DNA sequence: TGCAGTGCACCGGGCTCCGGGACTAGCGGCAGCGGCGAGCAGTACTTC.

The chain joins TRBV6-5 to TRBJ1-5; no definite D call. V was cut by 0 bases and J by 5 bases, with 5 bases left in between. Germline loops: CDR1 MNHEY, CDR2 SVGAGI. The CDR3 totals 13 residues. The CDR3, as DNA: TGTGCCAGCAGTTACTCGGGCCATCAGCCCCAGCATTTT. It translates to CASSYSGHQPQHF.

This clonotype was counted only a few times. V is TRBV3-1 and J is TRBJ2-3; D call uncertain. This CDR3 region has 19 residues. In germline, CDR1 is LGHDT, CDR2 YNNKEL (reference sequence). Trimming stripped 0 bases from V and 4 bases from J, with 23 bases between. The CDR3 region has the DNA TGTGCCAGCAGCCAAGAGGGCAGACCCTCCCCGGTTGTGGCAGATACGCAGTATTTT. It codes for CASSQEGRPSPVVADTQYF.

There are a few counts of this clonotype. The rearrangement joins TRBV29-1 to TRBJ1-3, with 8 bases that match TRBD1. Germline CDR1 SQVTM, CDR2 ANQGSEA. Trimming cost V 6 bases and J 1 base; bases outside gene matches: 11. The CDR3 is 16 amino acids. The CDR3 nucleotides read TGCAGCGTAGCCGGGACAGGAACGAGTTCTGGAAACACCATATATTTT. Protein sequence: CSVAGTGTSSGNTIYF.

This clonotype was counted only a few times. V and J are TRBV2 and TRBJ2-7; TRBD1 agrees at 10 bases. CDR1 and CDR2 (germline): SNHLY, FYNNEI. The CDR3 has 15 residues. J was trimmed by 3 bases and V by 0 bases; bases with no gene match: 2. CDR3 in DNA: TGTGCCAGCAGTGAAGCGACAGGGGGCGGCTACGAGCAGTACTTC. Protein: CASSEATGGGYEQYF.

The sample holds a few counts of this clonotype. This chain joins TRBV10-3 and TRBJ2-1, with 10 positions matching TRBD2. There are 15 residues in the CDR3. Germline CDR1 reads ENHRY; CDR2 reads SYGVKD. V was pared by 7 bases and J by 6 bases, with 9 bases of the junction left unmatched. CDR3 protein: CAITETSGVPNEQFF. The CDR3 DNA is TGTGCCATCACCGAAACTAGCGGGGTTCCCAATGAGCAGTTCTTC.

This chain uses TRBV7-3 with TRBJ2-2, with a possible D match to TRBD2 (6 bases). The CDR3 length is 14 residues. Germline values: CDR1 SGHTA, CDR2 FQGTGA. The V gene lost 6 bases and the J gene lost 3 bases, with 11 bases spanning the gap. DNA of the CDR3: TGTGCCAGCAGATTAGGGGACTACACCGGGGAGCTGTTTTTT. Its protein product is CASRLGDYTGELFF.

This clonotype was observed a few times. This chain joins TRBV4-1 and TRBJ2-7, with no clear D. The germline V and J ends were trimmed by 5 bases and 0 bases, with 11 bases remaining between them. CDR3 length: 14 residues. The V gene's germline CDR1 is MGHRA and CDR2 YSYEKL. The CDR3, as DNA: TGCGCCAGCAGCTTCAGCGCCAGCTCCTACGAGCAGTACTTC. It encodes CASSFSASSYEQYF.

As DNA, the CDR3 is TGCGCCAGCAGCCAAGATCGAGAGGGGACGTCCTACGAGCAGTACTTC. The encoded protein is CASSQDREGTSYEQYF. V and J are TRBV4-1 and TRBJ2-7; D could derive from TRBD1 or TRBD2 (5 bases each). CDR1 MGHRA and CDR2 YSYEKL come from the germline V gene. The CDR3 spans 16 residues. Trimming shortened V by 0 bases and J by 1 base, and 13 bases separated the two germline ends.

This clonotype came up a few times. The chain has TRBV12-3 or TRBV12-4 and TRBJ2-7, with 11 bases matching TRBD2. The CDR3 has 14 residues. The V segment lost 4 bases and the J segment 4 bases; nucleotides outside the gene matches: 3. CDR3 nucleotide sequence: TGTGCCAGCAGTTGGACTAGCGGGTTATACGAGCAGTACTTC. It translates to CASSWTSGLYEQYF.

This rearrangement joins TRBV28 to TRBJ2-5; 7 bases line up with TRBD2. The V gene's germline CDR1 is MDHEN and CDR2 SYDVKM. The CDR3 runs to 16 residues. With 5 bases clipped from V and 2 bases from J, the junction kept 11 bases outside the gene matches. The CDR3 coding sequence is TGTGCCAGCAGTGGTCTATGGCGGGAGCGGCAAGAGACCCAGTACTTC. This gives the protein CASSGLWRERQETQYF.